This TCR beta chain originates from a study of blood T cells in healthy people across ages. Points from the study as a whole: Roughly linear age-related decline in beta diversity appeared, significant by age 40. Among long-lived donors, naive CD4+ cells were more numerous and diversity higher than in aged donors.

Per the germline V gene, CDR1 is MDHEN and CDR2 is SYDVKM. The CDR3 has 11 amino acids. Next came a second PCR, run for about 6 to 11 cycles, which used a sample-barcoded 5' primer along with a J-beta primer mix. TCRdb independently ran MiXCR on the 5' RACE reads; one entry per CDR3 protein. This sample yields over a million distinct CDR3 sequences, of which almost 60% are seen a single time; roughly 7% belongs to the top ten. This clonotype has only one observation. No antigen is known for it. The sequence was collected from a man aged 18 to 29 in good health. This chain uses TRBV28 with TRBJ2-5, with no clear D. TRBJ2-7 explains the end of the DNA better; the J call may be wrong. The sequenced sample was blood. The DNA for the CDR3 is TGTGCCAGCAGGGTCTTGGACGAGCAGTACTTC. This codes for CASRVLDEQYF.